This TCR beta chain is drawn from a study of CD8+ T cells in alopecia areata. The study's findings and limits: Possibly because of HLA-related factors, TCR sharing was less clear across patients than in mice. Compared with normal scalp, lesional scalp had higher clonality and more expanded CD8+ clones.

The CDR3 has 19 amino acids. Trimming cost V 4 bases and J 0 bases, with 22 bases left between them. Looked up from germline, CDR1 is SEHNR and CDR2 is FQNEAQ (reference sequence). Concerning this clone: Its antigen is currently unknown.

Isolated RNA was reverse transcribed into cDNA used as the sequencing template. Assay: immunoSEQ multiplex PCR; the TCRdb copy retains only in-frame clones and omits some. Of about 110,000 clones in the sample, around 59% were seen once. The source of this sequence is a human donor in good health. This chain joins TRBV7-9 and TRBJ2-1, with D tentatively TRBD1 (5 bases). Source material: CD8+ T cells sorted from blood. CDR3: CASSSTAMGPKSSYNEQFF. The CDR3 nucleotides read TGTGCCAGCAGCTCGACAGCGATGGGGCCGAAGAGCTCCTACAATGAGCAGTTCTTC. Drawing the rest from reference TRBV7-9 and TRBJ2-1, the complete variable domain is DTGVSQNPRHKITKRGQNVTFRCDPISEHNRLYWYRQTLGQGPEFLTYFQNEAQLEKSRLLSDRFSAERPKGSFSTLEIQRTEQGDSAMYLCASSSTAMGPKSSYNEQFFGPGTRLTVL.